This TCR beta chain is from a study of blood T cell repertoires in COVID-19. Overall study: Italy, Spain and the United States were the sources of the convalescent and acute COVID-19 samples.

In the authors' methods: By means of reference gene primer amplification, nucleated cell counts were estimated. The data were produced by immunoSEQ multiplex PCR, yet TCRdb's version contains in-frame clones alone and is incomplete. V, J and clone size were drawn from that table, and D and trimming were deduced from the DNA. This table has 200,000 to 250,000 clones, 86% appearing once. CDR1 MNHEY and CDR2 SVGEGT come from the germline V gene. V was clipped by 2 bases and J by 6 bases, with 11 bases between them. This CDR3 contains 15 residues. The clonotype comes from a man in his fifties or sixties with COVID-19, enrolled during active disease. The chain employs TRBV6-2 or TRBV6-3 and TRBJ1-6; D is uncertain. The sequencing input was peripheral blood. CDR3 nucleotides: TGTGCCAGCAGTTACGCCGGGGTAGTTAATTCACCCCTCCACTTT. Translating it yields CASSYAGVVNSPLHF.